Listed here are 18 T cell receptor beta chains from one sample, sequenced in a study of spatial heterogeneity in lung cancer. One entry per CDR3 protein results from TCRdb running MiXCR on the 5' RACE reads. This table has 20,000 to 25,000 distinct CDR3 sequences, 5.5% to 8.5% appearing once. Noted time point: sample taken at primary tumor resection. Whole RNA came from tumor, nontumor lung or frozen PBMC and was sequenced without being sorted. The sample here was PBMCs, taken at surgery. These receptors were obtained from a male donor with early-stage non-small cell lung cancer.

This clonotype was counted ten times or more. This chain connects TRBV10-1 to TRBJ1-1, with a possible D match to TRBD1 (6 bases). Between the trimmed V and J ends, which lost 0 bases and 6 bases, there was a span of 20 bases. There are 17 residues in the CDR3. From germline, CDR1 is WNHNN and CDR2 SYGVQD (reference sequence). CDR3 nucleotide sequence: TGCGCCAGCAGTGAGTCCCGGAGTGGGGGGCGCGGGGCTGAAGCTTTCTTT. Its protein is CASSESRSGGRGAEAFF.

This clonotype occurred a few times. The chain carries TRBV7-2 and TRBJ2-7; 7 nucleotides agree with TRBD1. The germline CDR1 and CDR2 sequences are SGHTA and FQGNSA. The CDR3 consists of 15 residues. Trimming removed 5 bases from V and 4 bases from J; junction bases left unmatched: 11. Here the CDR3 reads CASSDSGTVSYEQYF. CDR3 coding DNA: TGTGCCAGCAGCGATTCCGGGACAGTCTCTTACGAGCAGTACTTC.

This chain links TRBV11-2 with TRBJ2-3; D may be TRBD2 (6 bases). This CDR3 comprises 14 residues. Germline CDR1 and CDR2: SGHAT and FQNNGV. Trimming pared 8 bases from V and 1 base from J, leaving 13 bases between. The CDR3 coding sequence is TGTGCCAGCGGCTCCGTAGCGGGCACAGATACGCAGTATTTT. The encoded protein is CASGSVAGTDTQYF.

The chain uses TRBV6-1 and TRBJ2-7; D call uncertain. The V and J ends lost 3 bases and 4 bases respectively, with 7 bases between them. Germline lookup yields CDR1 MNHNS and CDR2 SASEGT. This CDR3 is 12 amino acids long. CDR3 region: CASSERKYEQYV. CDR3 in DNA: TGTGCCAGCAGTGAGCGGAAATACGAGCAGTACGTC.

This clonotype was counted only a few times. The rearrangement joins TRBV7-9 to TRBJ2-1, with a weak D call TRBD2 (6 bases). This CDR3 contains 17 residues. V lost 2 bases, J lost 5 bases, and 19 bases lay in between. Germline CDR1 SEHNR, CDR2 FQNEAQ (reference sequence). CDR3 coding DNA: TGTGCCAGCAGCTTACGCGGGACTGCGAGGAAGAACAATGAGCAGTTCTTC. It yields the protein CASSLRGTARKNNEQFF.

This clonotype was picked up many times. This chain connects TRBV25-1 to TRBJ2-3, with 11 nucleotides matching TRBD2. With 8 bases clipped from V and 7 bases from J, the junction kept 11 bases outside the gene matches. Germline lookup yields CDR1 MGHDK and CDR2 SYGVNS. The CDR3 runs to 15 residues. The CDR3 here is CASAPPSGGMNTQYF. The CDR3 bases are TGTGCCAGCGCCCCGCCTAGCGGGGGGATGAATACGCAGTATTTT.

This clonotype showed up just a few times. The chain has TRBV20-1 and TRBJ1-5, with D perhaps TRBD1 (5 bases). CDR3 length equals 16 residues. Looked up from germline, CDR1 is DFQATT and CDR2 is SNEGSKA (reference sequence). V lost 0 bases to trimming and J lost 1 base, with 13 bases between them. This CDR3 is CSARDGRQSSNQPQHF. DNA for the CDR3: TGCAGTGCTAGAGACGGTAGACAGAGCAGCAATCAGCCCCAGCATTTT.

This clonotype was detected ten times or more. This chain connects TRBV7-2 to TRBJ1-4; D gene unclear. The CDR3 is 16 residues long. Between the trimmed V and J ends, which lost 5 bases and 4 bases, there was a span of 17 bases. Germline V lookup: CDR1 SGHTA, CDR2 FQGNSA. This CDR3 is CASSALAWGVNEKLFF. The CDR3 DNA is TGTGCCAGCAGCGCTTTAGCGTGGGGTGTTAATGAAAAACTGTTTTTT.

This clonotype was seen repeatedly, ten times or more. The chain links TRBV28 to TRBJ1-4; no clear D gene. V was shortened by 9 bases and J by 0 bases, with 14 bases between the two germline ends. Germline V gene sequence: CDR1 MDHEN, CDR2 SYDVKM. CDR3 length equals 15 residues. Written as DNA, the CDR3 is TGTGCCAGTTCGAAGGTCGGAGCAACTAATGAAAAACTGTTTTTT. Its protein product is CASSKVGATNEKLFF.

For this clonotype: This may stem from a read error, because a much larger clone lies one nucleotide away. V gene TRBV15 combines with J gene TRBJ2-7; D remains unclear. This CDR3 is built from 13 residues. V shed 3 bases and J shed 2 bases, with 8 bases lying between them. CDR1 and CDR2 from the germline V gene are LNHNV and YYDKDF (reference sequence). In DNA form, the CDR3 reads TGTGCCACCAGCAGGACTGAAACCTACGAGCAGTACTTC. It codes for CATSRTETYEQYF.

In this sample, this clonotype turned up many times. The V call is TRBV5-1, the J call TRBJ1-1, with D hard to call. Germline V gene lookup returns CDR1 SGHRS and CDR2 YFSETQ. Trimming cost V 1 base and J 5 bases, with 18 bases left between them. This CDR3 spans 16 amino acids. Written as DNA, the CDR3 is TGCGCCAGCAGCTTGAAAGGCACAGAGGCTGAGACTGAAGCTTTCTTT. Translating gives CASSLKGTEAETEAFF.

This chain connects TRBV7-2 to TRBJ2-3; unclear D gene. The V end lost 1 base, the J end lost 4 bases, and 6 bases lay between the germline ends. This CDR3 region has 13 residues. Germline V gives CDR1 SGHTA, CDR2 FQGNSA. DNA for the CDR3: TGTGCCAGCAGCTTAGTCCGTGCAGATACGCAGTATTTT. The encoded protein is CASSLVRADTQYF.

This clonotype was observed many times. This CDR3 is CASHGLAGGNEQFF. In DNA form, the CDR3 reads TGCGCCAGCCACGGACTAGCGGGAGGTAATGAGCAGTTCTTC. This chain connects TRBV5-1 to TRBJ2-1; 14 nucleotides agree with TRBD2. The germline CDR1 and CDR2 sequences are SGHRS and YFSETQ. The CDR3 is 14 amino acids. After removal of 7 bases from V and 7 bases from J, the junction contained 4 bases not matched to a gene.

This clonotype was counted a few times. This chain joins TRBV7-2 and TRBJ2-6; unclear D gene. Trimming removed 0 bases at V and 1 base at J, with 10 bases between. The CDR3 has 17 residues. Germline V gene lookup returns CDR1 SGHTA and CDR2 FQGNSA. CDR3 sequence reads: CASSLASFPSGANVLTF. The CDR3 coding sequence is TGTGCCAGCAGCTTAGCTTCGTTCCCTTCTGGGGCCAACGTCCTGACTTTC.

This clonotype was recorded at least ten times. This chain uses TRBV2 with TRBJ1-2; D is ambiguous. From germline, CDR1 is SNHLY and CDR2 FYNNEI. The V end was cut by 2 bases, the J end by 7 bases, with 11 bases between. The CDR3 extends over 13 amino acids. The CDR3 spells CASSENEEGGYTF. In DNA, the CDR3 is TGTGCCAGCAGTGAAAATGAAGAGGGTGGCTACACCTTC.

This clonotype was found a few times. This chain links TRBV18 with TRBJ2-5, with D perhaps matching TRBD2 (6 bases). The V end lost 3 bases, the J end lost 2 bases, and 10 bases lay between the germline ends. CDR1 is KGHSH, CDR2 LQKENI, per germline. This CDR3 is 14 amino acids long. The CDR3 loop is CASSPTGLQETQYF. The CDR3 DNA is TGTGCCAGCTCACCCACGGGACTTCAAGAGACCCAGTACTTC.

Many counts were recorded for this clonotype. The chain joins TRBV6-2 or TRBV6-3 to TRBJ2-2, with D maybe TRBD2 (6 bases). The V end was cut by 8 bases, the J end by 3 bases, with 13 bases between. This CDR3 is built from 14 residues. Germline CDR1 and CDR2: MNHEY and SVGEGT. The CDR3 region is CASLWRDHTGELFF. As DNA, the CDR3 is TGTGCCAGCCTCTGGCGGGACCACACCGGGGAGCTGTTTTTT.

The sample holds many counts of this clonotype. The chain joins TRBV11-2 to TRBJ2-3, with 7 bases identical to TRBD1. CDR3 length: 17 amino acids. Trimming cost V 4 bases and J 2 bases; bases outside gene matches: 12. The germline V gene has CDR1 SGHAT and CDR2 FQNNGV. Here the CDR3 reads CASSSKLQGYDTDTQYF. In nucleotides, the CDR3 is TGTGCCAGCAGCTCCAAACTACAGGGGTATGACACAGATACGCAGTATTTT.